A single sample gave rise to the 21 T cell receptor beta chains below, sequenced in a study of OX40 agonist ivuxolimab in advanced cancers. Some clones are missing from TCRdb's copy, which holds only in-frame ones; the method was immunoSEQ multiplex PCR. The table includes tens of thousands of clones, 80% to 90% detected once. Here the sequenced sample was CD4+ or CD8+ T cells sorted from blood, taken in a trial of the OX40 agonist ivuxolimab. The source is an adult with an advanced solid tumor such as melanoma, head and neck, liver or kidney cancer.

The chain combines TRBV6-5 with TRBJ1-5, with TRBD1 as a possible D gene (6 bases). The CDR3 is 15 amino acids. Trimming stripped 6 bases from V and 2 bases from J, with 14 bases between. The germline gives CDR1 MNHEY, CDR2 SVGAGI. The CDR3 DNA follows: TGTGCCAGCAGGTCCACAGGGTTGGGCAATCAGCCCCAGCATTTT. It translates to CASRSTGLGNQPQHF.

As regards this clone: The sample has other DNA sequences that encode this CDR3 too. The chain recombines TRBV4-2 with TRBJ2-3; D might be TRBD2 (6 bases). Germline-derived CDR1 and CDR2 are LGHNA and YNFKEQ. Trimming took off 5 bases at V and 0 bases at J, with 21 bases between the two ends. The CDR3 covers 18 residues. The CDR3 DNA sequence: TGTGCCAGCAGCGACCAATCCGGGACGGGGGACAGCACAGATACGCAGTATTTT. It codes for CASSDQSGTGDSTDTQYF.

The chain links TRBV6-5 to TRBJ2-2; TRBD1 aligns across 7 bases. Germline V gene data show CDR1 as MNHEY and CDR2 as SVGAGI. The CDR3 extends over 14 amino acids. V shed 7 bases, J shed 7 bases, and the junction held 9 bases outside the gene matches. CDR3 loop: CASTPTGINGELFF. In DNA, the CDR3 is TGTGCCAGCACCCCGACAGGGATTAACGGGGAGCTGTTTTTT.

V and J are TRBV5-4 and TRBJ2-3; TRBD2 agrees at 12 bases. Germline CDR1 is SGHNT and CDR2 is YYREEE (reference sequence). V was clipped by 0 bases and J by 3 bases; unmatched bases: 2. The CDR3 loop spans 16 amino acids. The CDR3 region has the DNA TGTGCCAGCAGCTTGGTACTAGCGGGAGGAACAGATACGCAGTATTTT. This encodes CASSLVLAGGTDTQYF.

This sequence joins TRBV6-6 and TRBJ2-7; 8 bases match TRBD1. The germline gives CDR1 MNHNY, CDR2 SVGAGI (reference sequence). This CDR3 contains 15 residues. The V segment lost 5 bases and the J segment 2 bases; nucleotides outside the gene matches: 8. The DNA for the CDR3 is TGTGCCAGCAGTGTCTCCGGGACAGGAGCCTACGAGCAGTACTTC. Amino acids: CASSVSGTGAYEQYF.

This rearrangement joins TRBV2 to TRBJ1-5, with TRBD1 matching over 7 bases. CDR3 length: 15 residues. The V gene's germline CDR1 is SNHLY and CDR2 FYNNEI. V gave up 5 bases and J gave up 3 bases; unmatched junction bases: 7. The CDR3 bases are TGTGCCAGCAGTCCCCAGACAGGGAACAATCAGCCCCAGCATTTT. Amino acid sequence: CASSPQTGNNQPQHF.

Worth noting for this clone: A junction end diverges from the germline sequence, so it may reflect a read error. J is TRBJ2-7 and V is TRBV6-5, with D unclear. Germline V lookup: CDR1 MNHEY, CDR2 SVGAGI. The length of the CDR3 is 13 residues. The CDR3 region has the DNA TGTGCCAGCAGCTACTTGTCAAACTACGAGCAGTACTTC. This sequence encodes CASSYLSNYEQYF.

The CDR3 loop is CASSITGTGGLEQYF. CDR3 nucleotides: TGCGCCAGCAGCATTACCGGGACAGGGGGCCTCGAGCAGTACTTC. The V call is TRBV5-1, the J call TRBJ2-7, with 12 bases matching TRBD1. There are 15 residues in the CDR3. Germline loops: CDR1 SGHRS, CDR2 YFSETQ. The V and J ends lost 4 bases and 6 bases, in that order; junction bases with no gene match: 8.

A word on this clone: In the same sample, other DNA sequences code for this CDR3. The chain joins TRBV5-8 to TRBJ1-1; perhaps TRBD1 as D (5 bases). Trimming took off 4 bases at V and 4 bases at J, with 14 bases between the two ends. Germline V lookup: CDR1 SGHTS, CDR2 YDEGEE. The CDR3 is 14 amino acids. The CDR3: CASSRGDFSTEAFF. The DNA for the CDR3 is TGTGCCAGCAGCCGAGGGGATTTTTCCACTGAAGCTTTCTTT. The variable domain in full, with the rest retrieved from reference TRBV5-8 and TRBJ1-1, is EAGVTQSPTHLIKTRGQQATLRCSPISGHTSVYWYQQALGLGLQFLLWYDEGEERNRGNFPPRFSGRQFPNYSSELNVNALELEDSALYLCASSRGDFSTEAFFGQGTRLTVV.

This clone was seen once. The genes are TRBV6-5 and TRBJ2-7; D is perhaps TRBD2 (6 bases). The CDR3 spans 14 residues. In germline, CDR1 is MNHEY, CDR2 SVGAGI. V was cut by 6 bases and J by 4 bases, with 16 bases left in between. The CDR3 here is CASRGGNERYEQYF. CDR3 in DNA: TGTGCCAGCAGGGGCGGGAATGAACGGTACGAGCAGTACTTC.

J is TRBJ2-2 and V is TRBV23-1; 8 bases are shared with TRBD2. TRBV23-1 has ORF status, its function being uncertain. The J segment lost 4 bases and the V segment lost 0 bases, leaving 4 bases of the junction unmatched. This CDR3 spans 16 amino acids. Here the CDR3 DNA reads TGCGCCAGCAGTCAATCCAGCGGGAGAGGCACCGGGGAGCTGTTTTTT. Translation: CASSQSSGRGTGELFF.

This chain connects TRBV27 to TRBJ2-1; D gene uncertain. Trimming pared 3 bases from V and 8 bases from J, leaving 11 bases between. CDR1 and CDR2 from the germline V gene are MNHEY and SMNVEV (reference sequence). The length of the CDR3 is 13 residues. CDR3 residues: CASSLSTAHEQFF. The CDR3 coding sequence is TGTGCCAGCAGTTTGTCGACTGCACATGAGCAGTTCTTC.

DNA of the CDR3: TGTGCCAGCAGTTTAAGGTACAGGGGTCAGGACACCATATATTTT. Protein sequence: CASSLRYRGQDTIYF. The chain carries TRBV28 and TRBJ1-3, with 7 nucleotides matching TRBD1. Unmatched junction bases numbered 9, after V lost 2 bases and J lost 8 bases. This CDR3 has 15 amino acids. Germline V gene lookup returns CDR1 MDHEN and CDR2 SYDVKM.

The chain recombines TRBV4-1 with TRBJ2-5; 9 nucleotides agree with TRBD2. The length of the CDR3 is 16 residues. Trimming took 4 bases from V and 1 from J; bases not matched to a gene: 7. Germline V lookup: CDR1 MGHRA, CDR2 YSYEKL. CDR3 sequence: CASSPLPAGGQETQYF. The CDR3 DNA reads TGCGCCAGCAGCCCGCTGCCAGCGGGGGGCCAAGAGACCCAGTACTTC.

V gene TRBV5-4 combines with J gene TRBJ2-5; 8 bases match TRBD2. The CDR3 loop spans 14 amino acids. V was clipped by 0 bases and J by 5 bases; unmatched bases: 3. Germline V gives CDR1 SGHNT, CDR2 YYREEE (reference sequence). CDR3 in amino acids: CASSLVVAGETQYF. CDR3 bases: TGTGCCAGCAGCTTGGTTGTAGCGGGGGAGACCCAGTACTTC. The full variable domain, with the rest looked up from reference TRBV5-4 and TRBJ2-5, is ETGVTQSPTHLIKTRGQQVTLRCSSQSGHNTVSWYQQALGQGPQFIFQYYREEENGRGNFPPRFSGLQFPNYSSELNVNALELDDSALYLCASSLVVAGETQYFGPGTRLLVL.

This chain connects TRBV5-5 to TRBJ2-2, with D maybe TRBD2 (6 bases). V was pared by 0 bases and J by 8 bases, with 14 bases between. This CDR3 has 15 residues. The germline V gene has CDR1 SGHKS and CDR2 YYEKEE (reference sequence). The CDR3 here is CASSLAVAVIGELFF. The CDR3 DNA is TGTGCCAGCAGCTTGGCGGTAGCGGTAATAGGGGAGCTGTTTTTT.

The V gene is TRBV14, the J gene TRBJ1-1; the match to TRBD1 covers 10 bases. CDR3 length: 18 residues. Per germline, CDR1 SGHDN and CDR2 FVKESK. The V segment lost 0 bases and the J segment 4 bases; nucleotides outside the gene matches: 11. The CDR3 DNA reads as TGTGCCAGCAGCCAAGACGTCGGGACAGGGGCCCGAGGCACTGAAGCTTTCTTT. It encodes CASSQDVGTGARGTEAFF.

The CDR3 nucleotides read TGTGCCAGCAGCGTCCGGGGGGGTACCACCTATAGCAATCAGCCCCAGCATTTT. Amino acid sequence: CASSVRGGTTYSNQPQHF. The V call is TRBV27, the J call TRBJ1-5, with D perhaps TRBD1 (5 bases). The CDR3 is 18 residues long. Germline V gene sequence: CDR1 MNHEY, CDR2 SMNVEV (reference sequence). Trimming shortened V by 6 bases and J by 0 bases, and 21 bases separated the two germline ends.

In this sample, this clone turned up once. The chain employs TRBV5-1 and TRBJ1-1; D gene unclear. V was shortened by 0 bases and J by 7 bases, with 16 bases between the two germline ends. The CDR3 consists of 15 residues. Per the germline V gene, CDR1 is SGHRS and CDR2 is YFSETQ. CDR3 residues: CASSLVEKGRDEAFF. Here the CDR3 DNA reads TGCGCCAGCAGCTTGGTCGAGAAAGGCCGTGATGAAGCTTTCTTT.

V and J are TRBV5-1 and TRBJ2-3, with D tentatively TRBD1 or TRBD2 (6 bases each). The V end lost 3 bases, the J end lost 4 bases, and 12 bases lay between the germline ends. The germline gives CDR1 SGHRS, CDR2 YFSETQ. The CDR3 runs 14 residues. The chain's CDR3 is CASSWGASPDTQYF. CDR3 nucleotide sequence: TGCGCCAGCAGCTGGGGGGCTAGCCCAGATACGCAGTATTTT.

This clone was picked up a small number of times. A read error may account for a junction end that differs from germline. The genes are TRBV7-9 and TRBJ2-5; 7 bases are shared with TRBD1. Germline V gene lookup returns CDR1 SEHNR and CDR2 FQNEAQ (reference sequence). The CDR3 has 13 residues. The DNA of the CDR3 is TGTGCCAGCAGCCGGACCGGGACAGAGATCCAGTACTTC. Its translation is CASSRTGTEIQYF.